This is a list of T cell receptor beta chains from one sample in a study of Ad26.COV2.S vaccination and SARS-CoV-2 variants. Measured with immunoSEQ multiplex PCR; TCRdb has only the in-frame clones, and not every one. The sample includes hundreds of thousands of clones, 80% to 90% seen only once; the top ten take roughly 1.5%. Sample: peripheral blood, taken in a trial of Ad26.COV2.S vaccine versus placebo. The receptors originated from a person between 18 and 59 years old who received the Ad26.COV2.S COVID-19 vaccine or a placebo. CDR3s include the opening cysteine and the closing phenylalanine or tryptophan. Fields, in order: D gene, clone size, J gene, V gene, CDR3 protein, CDR3 DNA. A D gene is named only where the DNA matches it firmly. Some rows mark clone size as missing; the rest say once, few, many or name a class of expanded clone.

D gene: .; clone size: .; J gene: TRBJ2-1; V gene: TRBV7-2; CDR3 protein: CASSRTGSSSYNEQFF; CDR3 DNA: TGTGCCAGCAGCCGGACGGGGAGTAGCTCCTACAATGAGCAGTTCTTC
D gene: TRBD2; clone size: .; J gene: TRBJ2-7; V gene: TRBV5-1; CDR3 protein: CASSLDYGGLYEQYF; CDR3 DNA: TGCGCCAGCAGCCTGGATTACGGGGGGTTATACGAGCAGTACTTC
D gene: .; clone size: .; J gene: TRBJ2-1; V gene: TRBV7-8; CDR3 protein: CASSLEIGGGLNEQFF; CDR3 DNA: TGTGCCAGCAGCTTAGAGATCGGCGGGGGCCTCAATGAGCAGTTCTTC
D gene: .; clone size: .; J gene: TRBJ1-2; V gene: TRBV9; CDR3 protein: CASSVAPQQGGGYTF; CDR3 DNA: TGTGCCAGCAGCGTAGCCCCCCAACAGGGTGGCGGCTACACCTTC
D gene: .; clone size: .; J gene: TRBJ1-6; V gene: TRBV7-2; CDR3 protein: CASSPSWGSYNSPLHF; CDR3 DNA: TGTGCCAGCAGTCCTTCCTGGGGCTCCTATAATTCACCCCTCCACTTT
D gene: .; clone size: .; J gene: TRBJ2-3; V gene: TRBV18; CDR3 protein: CASSPLSSTDTQYF; CDR3 DNA: TGTGCCAGCTCACCGCTTTCAAGCACAGATACGCAGTATTTT
D gene: TRBD1; clone size: .; J gene: TRBJ2-6; V gene: TRBV5-1; CDR3 protein: CASSLQGTGANVLTF; CDR3 DNA: TGCGCCAGCAGCTTACAGGGGACTGGGGCCAACGTCCTGACTTTC
D gene: TRBD1; clone size: .; J gene: TRBJ1-2; V gene: TRBV7-9; CDR3 protein: CASSLGQGEANYGYTF; CDR3 DNA: TGTGCCAGCAGCCTCGGACAGGGGGAAGCTAACTATGGCTACACCTTC
D gene: TRBD1; clone size: .; J gene: TRBJ2-3; V gene: TRBV7-9; CDR3 protein: CASSSGTVTDTQYF; CDR3 DNA: TGTGCCAGCAGCTCCGGGACAGTCACAGATACGCAGTATTTT
D gene: TRBD2; clone size: .; J gene: TRBJ2-1; V gene: TRBV5-6; CDR3 protein: CASSAGASGSYNEQFF; CDR3 DNA: TGTGCCAGCAGCGCTGGGGCTAGCGGGAGTTACAATGAGCAGTTCTTC
D gene: .; clone size: .; J gene: TRBJ2-7; V gene: TRBV14; CDR3 protein: CASSRGTEQYF; CDR3 DNA: TGTGCCAGCAGCAGGGGGACCGAGCAGTACTTC
D gene: .; clone size: .; J gene: TRBJ2-1; V gene: TRBV7-9; CDR3 protein: CASSLGKGLFSYNEQFF; CDR3 DNA: TGTGCCAGCAGCTTAGGCAAGGGACTGTTCTCCTACAATGAGCAGTTCTTC
D gene: TRBD1; clone size: .; J gene: TRBJ2-1; V gene: TRBV10-1; CDR3 protein: CASSEQGAYEQFF; CDR3 DNA: TGCGCCAGCAGTGAACAGGGGGCCTATGAGCAGTTCTTC
D gene: .; clone size: .; J gene: TRBJ2-5; V gene: TRBV6-5; CDR3 protein: CASSYASVSETQYF; CDR3 DNA: TGTGCCAGCAGTTACGCTAGCGTCTCGGAGACCCAGTACTTC
D gene: .; clone size: .; J gene: TRBJ1-2; V gene: TRBV18; CDR3 protein: CASSPGTNYGYTF; CDR3 DNA: TGTGCCAGCTCACCAGGGACTAACTATGGCTACACCTTC
D gene: TRBD1; clone size: .; J gene: TRBJ2-1; V gene: TRBV6-1; CDR3 protein: CASTDPPGQGTYNEQFF; CDR3 DNA: TGTGCCAGCACTGACCCACCGGGACAGGGGACCTACAATGAGCAGTTCTTC
D gene: .; clone size: .; J gene: TRBJ2-2; V gene: TRBV7-7; CDR3 protein: CASSKTGVGTGELFF; CDR3 DNA: TGTGCCAGCAGCAAGACGGGGGTAGGCACCGGGGAGCTGTTTTTT
D gene: .; clone size: .; J gene: TRBJ1-4; V gene: TRBV25-1; CDR3 protein: CASSDDIRNEKLFF; CDR3 DNA: TGTGCCAGCAGTGACGACATACGCAATGAAAAACTGTTTTTT
D gene: TRBD1; clone size: .; J gene: TRBJ1-6; V gene: TRBV11-2; CDR3 protein: CASSPTGQVLYNSPLHF; CDR3 DNA: TGTGCCAGCAGCCCAACCGGACAGGTCCTCTATAATTCACCCCTCCACTTT
D gene: .; clone size: .; J gene: TRBJ2-1; V gene: TRBV18; CDR3 protein: CASSPTRSRNEQFF; CDR3 DNA: TGTGCCAGCTCACCAACCAGGTCTAGAAATGAGCAGTTCTTC
D gene: .; clone size: .; J gene: TRBJ2-2; V gene: TRBV27; CDR3 protein: CASSLGLRPGTGELFF; CDR3 DNA: TGTGCCAGCAGTTTAGGGTTACGCCCGGGCACCGGGGAGCTGTTTTTT
D gene: TRBD1; clone size: .; J gene: TRBJ1-4; V gene: TRBV27; CDR3 protein: CASRRDSLKNEKLFF; CDR3 DNA: TGTGCCAGCAGGAGGGACAGTCTAAAAAATGAAAAACTGTTTTTT
D gene: .; clone size: .; J gene: TRBJ2-2; V gene: TRBV24-1; CDR3 protein: CATGSNTGELFF; CDR3 DNA: TGTGCCACCGGTTCGAACACCGGGGAGCTGTTTTTT
D gene: .; clone size: .; J gene: TRBJ1-1; V gene: TRBV6-5; CDR3 protein: CASSYWGLNTEAFF; CDR3 DNA: TGTGCCAGCAGTTACTGGGGACTGAACACTGAAGCTTTCTTT
D gene: .; clone size: .; J gene: TRBJ2-1; V gene: TRBV6-6; CDR3 protein: CASRTNKQFF; CDR3 DNA: TGTGCCAGCAGAACAAATAAGCAGTTCTTC
D gene: TRBD2; clone size: .; J gene: TRBJ2-7; V gene: TRBV6-1; CDR3 protein: CASSEWTSGEQYF; CDR3 DNA: TGTGCCAGCAGTGAATGGACTAGCGGCGAGCAGTACTTC
D gene: .; clone size: once; J gene: TRBJ1-4; V gene: TRBV7-6; CDR3 protein: CASSLAPGVEKLFF; CDR3 DNA: TGTGCCAGCAGCTTAGCACCAGGAGTTGAAAAACTGTTTTTT
D gene: TRBD1; clone size: .; J gene: TRBJ2-7; V gene: TRBV29-1; CDR3 protein: CSARDRGVRGSYEQYF; CDR3 DNA: TGCAGCGCACGGGACAGGGGAGTTCGGGGCTCCTACGAGCAGTACTTC
D gene: .; clone size: .; J gene: TRBJ1-2; V gene: TRBV7-6; CDR3 protein: CASSLGGGYGYTF; CDR3 DNA: TGTGCCAGCAGCTTAGGGGGAGGCTATGGCTACACCTTC
D gene: .; clone size: .; J gene: TRBJ2-6; V gene: TRBV7-3; CDR3 protein: CASSLNGAGANVLTF; CDR3 DNA: TGTGCCAGCAGCTTAAACGGAGCTGGGGCCAACGTCCTGACTTTC
D gene: .; clone size: .; J gene: TRBJ2-7; V gene: TRBV29-1; CDR3 protein: CSTHEGNRDEQYF; CDR3 DNA: TGCAGCACACATGAGGGGAACAGGGACGAGCAGTACTTC
D gene: .; clone size: few; J gene: TRBJ2-7; V gene: TRBV7-2; CDR3 protein: CASSFSDHEQYF; CDR3 DNA: TGTGCCAGCAGCTTCTCTGATCACGAGCAGTACTTC
D gene: TRBD2; clone size: .; J gene: TRBJ2-2; V gene: TRBV3-1/TRBV3-2; CDR3 protein: CASSFTSGKGELFF; CDR3 DNA: TGTGCCAGCAGTTTCACTAGCGGGAAAGGGGAGCTGTTTTTT
D gene: .; clone size: .; J gene: TRBJ2-5; V gene: TRBV7-8; CDR3 protein: CASSLSDRETQYF; CDR3 DNA: TGTGCCAGCAGCCTCTCGGACAGAGAGACCCAGTACTTC